This entry describes one T cell receptor (beta chain). These data originate in a study of blood T cell repertoires in COVID-19. The CDR3 loop spans 14 amino acids. V lost 3 bases, J lost 9 bases, and 12 bases lay in between. CDR1 is SGHDN and CDR2 is FVKESK in the germline V gene. Only in-frame clones appear in the TCRdb table, and some are missing; sequencing was by immunoSEQ multiplex PCR. The sample shows more than 300,000 clones, roughly four fifths of them seen only once. The TCR sequence derives from a woman aged 45-59 years who had recovered from COVID-19. This rearrangement joins TRBV14 to TRBJ1-6; weak D call: TRBD1 (5 bases). The material sequenced was PBMCs or T cells enriched from blood (not recorded which). CDR3 sequence reads: CASSHGHLISPLHF. In DNA form, the CDR3 reads TGTGCCAGCAGCCATGGACACTTAATTTCACCCCTCCACTTT.